The clone carrying this T cell receptor (beta chain) was detected ten times or more. Its antigen remains unknown. With a J-beta primer mix and a sample-barcoded 5' primer, a second PCR ran about 6 to 11 cycles. Each CDR3 protein gets one entry after TCRdb re-called the 5' RACE reads with MiXCR. The sample has hundreds of thousands of distinct CDR3 sequences, about 50% seen once; the top ten hold roughly 13%. This sample is drawn from a study of blood T cells in healthy people across ages. There are 14 residues in the CDR3. Germline V gene lookup returns CDR1 DFQATT and CDR2 SNEGSKA (reference sequence). After removal of 1 base from V and 3 bases from J, the junction contained 4 bases not matched to a gene. Study results and caveats: Estimated diversity across one million T cells was deemed an underestimate. A conclusive naive versus antigen-experienced comparison was prevented by the unsorted PBMCs.

Source material: blood. The sequence was obtained from a woman aged 80 or over in good health. The chain couples TRBV20-1 to TRBJ2-3, with 7 positions matching TRBD2. The CDR3 region is CSARGTRATDTQYF. DNA of the CDR3: TGCAGTGCTAGAGGGACTAGAGCAACAGATACGCAGTATTTT.